These 14 T cell receptor beta chains were all obtained from the same sample, sequenced in a study of siplizumab effects on memory and regulatory T cells. Sequencing used immunoSEQ multiplex PCR; TCRdb keeps in-frame clones, though not all of them. The repertoire holds some 100,000 clones, with approximately 92% as singletons. Sequenced: CD4+ T cells sorted from blood. The receptor set was obtained from a human donor in good health. Some clones in this sample may be carry-over from other donors' samples.

The J gene is TRBJ1-2, the V gene TRBV6-1, with D possibly matching TRBD1 (6 bases). Germline CDR1 MNHNS, CDR2 SASEGT. This CDR3 contains 15 residues. Trimming removed 2 bases from V and 1 base from J, with 11 bases in between. The CDR3 loop reads CASSERGSLNYGYTF. The CDR3 DNA reads TGTGCCAGCAGTGAAAGGGGGAGTCTTAACTATGGCTACACCTTC.

The chain has TRBV18 and TRBJ2-6; possible D gene TRBD2, 5 bases. V lost 2 bases, J lost 4 bases, and 12 bases lay in between. CDR1 is KGHSH, CDR2 LQKENI, per germline. The CDR3 length is 16 residues. Here the CDR3 DNA reads TGTGCCAGCTCACCAGGACCCCCGGGAGGGGCCAACGTCCTGACTTTC. This sequence encodes CASSPGPPGGANVLTF.

J is TRBJ2-1 and V is TRBV18; 10 bases fit TRBD2. The V and J ends lost 6 bases and 4 bases, in that order; junction bases with no gene match: 9. The CDR3 loop spans 16 amino acids. CDR1 KGHSH and CDR2 LQKENI come from the germline V gene. The chain's CDR3 is CASSPGLAATYNEQFF. The CDR3 nucleotides read TGTGCCAGCTCCCCCGGACTAGCGGCTACATACAATGAGCAGTTCTTC. Using reference TRBV18 and TRBJ2-1 for the parts outside the CDR3, the full variable domain is NAGVMQNPRHLVRRRGQEARLRCSPMKGHSHVYWYRQLPEEGLKFMVYLQKENIIDESGMPKERFSAEFPKEGPSILRIQQVVRGDSAAYFCASSPGLAATYNEQFFGPGTRLTVL.

This chain uses TRBV19 with TRBJ2-6; D is unresolved. In germline, CDR1 is LNHDA, CDR2 SQIVND (reference sequence). The CDR3 covers 14 residues. Between the trimmed V and J ends, which lost 3 bases and 2 bases, there was a span of 5 bases. CDR3 nucleotides: TGTGCCAGTAGTATTGGTGCTGGGGCCAACGTCCTGACTTTC. Translation gives CASSIGAGANVLTF.

This chain uses TRBV19 with TRBJ1-4; D perhaps matches TRBD1 (6 bases). The V end lost 6 bases, the J end lost 4 bases, and 12 bases lay between the germline ends. CDR3 length equals 14 residues. Germline V gene lookup returns CDR1 LNHDA and CDR2 SQIVND (reference sequence). The CDR3 here is CASSLRGGNEKLFF. CDR3 nucleotides: TGTGCCAGTAGCCTCAGGGGAGGTAATGAAAAACTGTTTTTT.

The genes are TRBV6-1 and TRBJ2-7; no reliable D call. Deletions cut 5 bases from V and 1 base from J, with 15 bases between. This CDR3 has 15 amino acids. Germline V gene lookup returns CDR1 MNHNS and CDR2 SASEGT. CDR3 residues: CASSLFTATSYEQYF. CDR3 coding DNA: TGTGCCAGCAGTTTGTTTACGGCAACTTCCTACGAGCAGTACTTC.

This clone was counted between two and nine times. The chain has TRBV7-3 and TRBJ2-2; the D gene is possibly TRBD1 (6 bases). Trimming left V 3 bases short and J 0 bases short, with 8 bases between. The CDR3 totals 15 residues. Germline V gives CDR1 SGHTA, CDR2 FQGTGA. The chain's CDR3 is CASSFGTSNTGELFF. As DNA, the CDR3 is TGTGCCAGCAGCTTCGGGACATCGAACACCGGGGAGCTGTTTTTT.

This clone was seen only once. The genes are TRBV5-6 and TRBJ2-5; 7 nucleotides line up with TRBD2. V was clipped by 4 bases and J by 4 bases; unmatched bases: 4. The CDR3 is 13 amino acids. Germline V CDR1 and CDR2: SGHDT, YYEEEE. The CDR3 region is CASSGRAGETQYF. The CDR3 region has the DNA TGTGCCAGCAGCGGGAGGGCCGGAGAGACCCAGTACTTC.

V is TRBV2 and J is TRBJ2-7; unclear D gene. Germline V lookup: CDR1 SNHLY, CDR2 FYNNEI. The V gene lost 3 bases and the J gene lost 12 bases, with 21 bases spanning the gap. This CDR3 contains 14 residues. This chain's CDR3 is CASSDGSVSRLRYF. DNA for the CDR3: TGTGCCAGCAGTGACGGGTCCGTTTCTAGGCTGCGGTACTTC.

CDR3 nucleotides: TGTGCCAGCAGACTCCTTGGACAGGCTAATTCACCCCTCCACTTT. It yields the protein CASRLLGQANSPLHF. The gene calls are TRBV6-6 and TRBJ1-6; 7 nucleotides align to TRBD1. The CDR3 has 15 residues. Looked up from germline, CDR1 is MNHNY and CDR2 is SVGAGI (reference sequence). J gave up 6 bases and V 6 bases, and 8 bases lay outside the gene matches.

The chain has TRBV5-1 and TRBJ1-6; 9 nucleotides align to TRBD1. Unmatched junction bases numbered 4, after V lost 2 bases and J lost 7 bases. The CDR3 extends over 15 amino acids. CDR1 is SGHRS and CDR2 is YFSETQ in the germline V gene. The CDR3 loop is CASSLQGARNSPLHF. The CDR3 DNA sequence: TGCGCCAGCAGCTTACAGGGGGCACGCAATTCACCCCTCCACTTT.

The chain combines TRBV2 with TRBJ2-2, with D possibly TRBD1 on 6 matching bases. The CDR3 contains 16 residues. Germline CDR1 and CDR2: SNHLY and FYNNEI. V lost 7 bases to trimming and J lost 3 bases, with 18 bases between them. The CDR3 bases are TGTGCCAGCACCTCACCCGGGACAAGACACACCGGGGAGCTGTTTTTT. Residues: CASTSPGTRHTGELFF. The full variable domain, rest sourced from reference TRBV2 and TRBJ2-2, is EPEVTQTPSHQVTQMGQEVILRCVPISNHLYFYWYRQILGQKVEFLVSFYNNEISEKSEIFDDQFSVERPDGSNFTLKIRSTKLEDSAMYFCASTSPGTRHTGELFFGEGSRLTVL.

This clone was seen a single time. The rearrangement links TRBV5-1 to TRBJ1-5; 7 positions agree with TRBD1. This CDR3 is built from 17 residues. Germline values: CDR1 SGHRS, CDR2 YFSETQ. The J segment lost 3 bases and the V segment lost 2 bases, leaving 11 bases of the junction unmatched. This chain's CDR3 is CASSFRDSRSFNQPQHF. The CDR3 nucleotides are TGCGCCAGCAGCTTCCGGGACAGCCGTTCGTTCAATCAGCCCCAGCATTTT.

V and J are TRBV19 and TRBJ2-2; 7 bases are shared with TRBD2. Unmatched junction bases numbered 7, after V lost 7 bases and J lost 2 bases. There are 15 residues in the CDR3. The V gene's germline CDR1 is LNHDA and CDR2 SQIVND (reference sequence). The CDR3 region has the DNA TGTGCCAGTATTAGGAGCGGGGTAAACACCGGGGAGCTGTTTTTT. Translation gives CASIRSGVNTGELFF. Filled out from reference TRBV19 and TRBJ2-2, the complete variable domain reads DGGITQSPKYLFRKEGQNVTLSCEQNLNHDAMYWYRQDPGQGLRLIYYSQIVNDFQKGDIAEGYSVSREKKESFPLTVTSAQKNPTAFYLCASIRSGVNTGELFFGEGSRLTVL.